The source of this T cell receptor beta chain is a study of cytomegalovirus exposure and HLA in healthy donors. The PCR ran on 60 Vbeta and 13 Jbeta primers. This table comes from immunoSEQ multiplex PCR, and its TCRdb copy is limited to in-frame clones, with some not included. The sample lists about 150,000 clones, around 80% occurring once. The CDR3 has 16 residues. The J segment lost 8 bases and the V segment lost 1 base, leaving 4 bases of the junction unmatched. Germline V gives CDR1 SEHNR, CDR2 FQNEAQ (reference sequence). General observations from the study: Within an earlier analysis, most TCR beta V segments proved productive either about 90% or about 30% of the time. Among the CMV-associated chains, three were confirmed in vitro as specific for CMV antigens. Rare TCR sequences predominated, though certain public TCRs were found in many donors.

Turning to this clone: Its antigen remains unknown.

The sequence derives from a man younger than 30 in good health and CMV-seronegative. The sample was PBMCs. This rearrangement joins TRBV7-9 to TRBJ2-1, with TRBD2 matching 14 bases. The CDR3 DNA sequence: TGTGCCAGCAGCTTAGGAGGGACTAGCGGGAGAGATGAGCAGTTCTTC. Translation: CASSLGGTSGRDEQFF.